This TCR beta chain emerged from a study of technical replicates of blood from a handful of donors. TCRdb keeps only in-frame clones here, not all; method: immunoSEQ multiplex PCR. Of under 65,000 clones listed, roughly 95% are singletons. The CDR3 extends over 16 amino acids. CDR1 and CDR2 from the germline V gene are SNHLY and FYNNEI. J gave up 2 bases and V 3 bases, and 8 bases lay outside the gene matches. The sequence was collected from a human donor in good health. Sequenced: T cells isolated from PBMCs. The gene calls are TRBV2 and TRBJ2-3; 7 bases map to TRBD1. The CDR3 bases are TGTGCCAGCAGTGAGCTGGACAGGATCTTCACAGATACGCAGTATTTT. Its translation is CASSELDRIFTDTQYF.